This T cell receptor beta chain was identified in a study of PD-1 blockade in classical Hodgkin lymphoma. Every single patient, without exception, relapsed after autologous stem cell transplantation, and brentuximab vedotin exposure varied. By magnetic negative selection, CD4+ T cells were purified from thawed PBMCs. Clones were read by immunoSEQ multiplex PCR, and TCRdb kept only the in-frame ones, dropping some. The data show around 36,000 clones, more than 80% seen once. The source is a human donor with classical Hodgkin lymphoma. Sequences were derived from CD4+ T cells from blood, sampled at baseline.

The CDR3 coding sequence is TGTGCCAGCAGTCCGGACAGGGGGGAGCCCTTCTTCACAGATACGCAGTATTTT. This encodes CASSPDRGEPFFTDTQYF. The V call is TRBV28, the J call TRBJ2-3; TRBD1 aligns across 10 bases. Germline CDR1 is MDHEN and CDR2 is SYDVKM. The CDR3 length is 18 residues. V was pared by 5 bases and J by 2 bases, with 13 bases of the junction left unmatched.